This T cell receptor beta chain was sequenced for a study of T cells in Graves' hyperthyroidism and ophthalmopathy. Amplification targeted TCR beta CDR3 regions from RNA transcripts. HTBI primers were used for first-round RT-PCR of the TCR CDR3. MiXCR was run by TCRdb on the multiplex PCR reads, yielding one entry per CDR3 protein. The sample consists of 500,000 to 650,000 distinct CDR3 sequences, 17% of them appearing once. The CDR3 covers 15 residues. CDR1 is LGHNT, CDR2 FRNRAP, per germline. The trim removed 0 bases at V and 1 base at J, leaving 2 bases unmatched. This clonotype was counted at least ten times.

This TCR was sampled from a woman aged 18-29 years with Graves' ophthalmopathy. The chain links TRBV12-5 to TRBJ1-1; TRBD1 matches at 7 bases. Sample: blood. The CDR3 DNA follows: TGTGCTAGTGGTTTGGTACAGGGGCAGAACACTGAAGCTTTCTTT. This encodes CASGLVQGQNTEAFF.